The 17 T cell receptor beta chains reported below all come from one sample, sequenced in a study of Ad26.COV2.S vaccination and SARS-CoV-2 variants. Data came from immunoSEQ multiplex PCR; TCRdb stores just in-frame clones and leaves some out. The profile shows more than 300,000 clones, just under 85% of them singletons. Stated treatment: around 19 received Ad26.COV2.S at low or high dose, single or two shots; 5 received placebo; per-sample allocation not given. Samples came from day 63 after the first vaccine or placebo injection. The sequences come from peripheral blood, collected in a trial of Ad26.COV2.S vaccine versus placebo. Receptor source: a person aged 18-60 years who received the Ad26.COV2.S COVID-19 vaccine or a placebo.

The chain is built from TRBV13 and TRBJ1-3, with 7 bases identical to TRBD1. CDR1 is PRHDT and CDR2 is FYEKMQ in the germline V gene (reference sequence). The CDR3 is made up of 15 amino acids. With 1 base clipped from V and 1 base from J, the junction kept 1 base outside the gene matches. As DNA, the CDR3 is TGTGCCAGCAGCTTAGACAGGGGTTCTGGAAACACCATATATTTT. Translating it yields CASSLDRGSGNTIYF.

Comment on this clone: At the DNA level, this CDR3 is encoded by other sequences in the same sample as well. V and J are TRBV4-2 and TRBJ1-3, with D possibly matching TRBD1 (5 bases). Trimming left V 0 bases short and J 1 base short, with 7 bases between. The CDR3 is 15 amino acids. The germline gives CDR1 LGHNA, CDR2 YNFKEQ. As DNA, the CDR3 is TGTGCCAGCAGCCAAGACAGGGCATCTGGAAACACCATATATTTT. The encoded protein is CASSQDRASGNTIYF.

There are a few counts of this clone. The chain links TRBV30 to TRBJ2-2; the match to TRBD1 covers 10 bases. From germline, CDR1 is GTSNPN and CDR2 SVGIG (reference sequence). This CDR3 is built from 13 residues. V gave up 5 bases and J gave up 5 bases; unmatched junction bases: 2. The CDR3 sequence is CAWGTGATGELFF. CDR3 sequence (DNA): TGTGCCTGGGGGACAGGGGCGACCGGGGAGCTGTTTTTT.

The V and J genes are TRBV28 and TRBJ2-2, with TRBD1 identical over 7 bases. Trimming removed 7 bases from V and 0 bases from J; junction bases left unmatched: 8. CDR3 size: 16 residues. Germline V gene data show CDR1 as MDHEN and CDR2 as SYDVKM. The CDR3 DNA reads TGTGCCAGCAAATTTCCCGGGACAGCGAACACCGGGGAGCTGTTTTTT. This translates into CASKFPGTANTGELFF.

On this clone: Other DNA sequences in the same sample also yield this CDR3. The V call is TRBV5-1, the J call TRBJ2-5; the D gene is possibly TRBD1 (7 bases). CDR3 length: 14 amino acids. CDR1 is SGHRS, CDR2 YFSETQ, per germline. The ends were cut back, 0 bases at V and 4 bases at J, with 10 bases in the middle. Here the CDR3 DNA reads TGCGCCAGCAGCTTGGGGCAGGGGGGAGAGACCCAGTACTTC. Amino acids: CASSLGQGGETQYF.

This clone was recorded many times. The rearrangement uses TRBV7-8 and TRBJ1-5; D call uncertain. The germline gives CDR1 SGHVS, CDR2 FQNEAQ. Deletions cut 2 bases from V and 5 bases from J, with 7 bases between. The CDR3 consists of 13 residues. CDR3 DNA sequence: TGTGCCAGCAGCTTAAGTTGGGATCAGCCCCAGCATTTT. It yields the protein CASSLSWDQPQHF.

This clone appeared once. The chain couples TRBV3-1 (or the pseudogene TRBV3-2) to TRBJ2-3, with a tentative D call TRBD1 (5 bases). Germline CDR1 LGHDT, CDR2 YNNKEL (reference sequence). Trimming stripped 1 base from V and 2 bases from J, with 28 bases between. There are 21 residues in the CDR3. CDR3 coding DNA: TGTGCCAGCAGCCAAGTGGGTAGGCCGAGAACCATAAGGGGCCTCACAGATACGCAGTATTTT. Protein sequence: CASSQVGRPRTIRGLTDTQYF.

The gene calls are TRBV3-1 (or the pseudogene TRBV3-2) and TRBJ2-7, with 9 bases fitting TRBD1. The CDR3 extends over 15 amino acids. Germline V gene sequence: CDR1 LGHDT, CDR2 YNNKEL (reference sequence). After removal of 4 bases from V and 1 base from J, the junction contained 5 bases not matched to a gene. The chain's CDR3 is CASSRGQGISYEQYF. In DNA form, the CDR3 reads TGTGCCAGCAGCCGGGGACAGGGAATATCCTACGAGCAGTACTTC.

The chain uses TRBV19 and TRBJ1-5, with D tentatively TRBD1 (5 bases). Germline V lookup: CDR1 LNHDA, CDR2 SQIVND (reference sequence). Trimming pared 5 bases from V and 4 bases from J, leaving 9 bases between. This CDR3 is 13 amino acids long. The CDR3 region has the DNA TGTGCCAGTAGTGAGGGACCTAATCAGCCCCAGCATTTT. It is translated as CASSEGPNQPQHF.

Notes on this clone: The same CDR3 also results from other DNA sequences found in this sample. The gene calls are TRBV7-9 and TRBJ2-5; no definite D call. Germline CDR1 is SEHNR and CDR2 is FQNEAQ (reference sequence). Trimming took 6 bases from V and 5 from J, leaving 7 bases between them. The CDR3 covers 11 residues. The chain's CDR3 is CASSPSETQYF. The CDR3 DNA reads TGTGCCAGCAGTCCTAGTGAGACCCAGTACTTC. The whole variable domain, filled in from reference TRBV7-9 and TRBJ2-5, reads DTGVSQNPRHKITKRGQNVTFRCDPISEHNRLYWYRQTLGQGPEFLTYFQNEAQLEKSRLLSDRFSAERPKGSFSTLEIQRTEQGDSAMYLCASSPSETQYFGPGTRLLVL.

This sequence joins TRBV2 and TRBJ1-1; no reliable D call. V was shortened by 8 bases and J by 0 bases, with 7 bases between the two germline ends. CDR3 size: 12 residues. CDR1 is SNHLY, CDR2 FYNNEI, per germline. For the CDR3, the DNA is TGTGCCAGCGTTCGATTGAACACTGAAGCTTTCTTT. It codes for CASVRLNTEAFF.

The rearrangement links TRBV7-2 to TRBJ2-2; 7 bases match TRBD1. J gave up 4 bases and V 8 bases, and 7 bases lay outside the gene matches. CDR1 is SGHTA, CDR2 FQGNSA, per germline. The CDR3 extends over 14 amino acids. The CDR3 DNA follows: TGTGCCAGCGGCCAGACAGGGATCACCGGGGAGCTGTTTTTT. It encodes CASGQTGITGELFF.

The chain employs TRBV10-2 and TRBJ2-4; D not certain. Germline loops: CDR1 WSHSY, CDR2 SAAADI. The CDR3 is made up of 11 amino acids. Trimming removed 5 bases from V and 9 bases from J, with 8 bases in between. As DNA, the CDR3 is TGCGCCAGCAGTCCGGGTCCCATTCAGTACTTC. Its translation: CASSPGPIQYF.

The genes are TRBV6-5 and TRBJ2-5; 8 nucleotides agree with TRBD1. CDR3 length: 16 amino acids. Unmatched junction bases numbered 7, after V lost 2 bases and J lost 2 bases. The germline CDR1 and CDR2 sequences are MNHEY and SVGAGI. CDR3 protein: CASSYRGQGLQETQYF. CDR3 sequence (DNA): TGTGCCAGCAGTTACCGAGGACAGGGACTTCAAGAGACCCAGTACTTC.

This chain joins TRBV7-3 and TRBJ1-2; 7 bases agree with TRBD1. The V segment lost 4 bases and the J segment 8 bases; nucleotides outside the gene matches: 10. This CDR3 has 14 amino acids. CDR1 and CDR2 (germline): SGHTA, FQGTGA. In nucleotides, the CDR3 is TGTGCCAGCAGCTCACAAGTACAGGGGCAAGGCTACACCTTC. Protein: CASSSQVQGQGYTF.

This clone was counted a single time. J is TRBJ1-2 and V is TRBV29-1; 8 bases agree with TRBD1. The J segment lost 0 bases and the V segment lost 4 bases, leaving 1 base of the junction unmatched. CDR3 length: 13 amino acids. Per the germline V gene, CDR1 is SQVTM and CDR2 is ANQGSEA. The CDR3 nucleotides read TGCAGCGTTGCAGGGGGCGCTAACTATGGCTACACCTTC. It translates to CSVAGGANYGYTF.

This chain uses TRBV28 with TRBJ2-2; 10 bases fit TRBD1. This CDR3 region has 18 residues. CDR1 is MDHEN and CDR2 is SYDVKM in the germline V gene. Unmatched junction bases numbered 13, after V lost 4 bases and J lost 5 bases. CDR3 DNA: TGTGCCAGCAGTTCAAATGGGGACAGGGGAAGGAAGACCGGGGAGCTGTTTTTT. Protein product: CASSSNGDRGRKTGELFF.